This entry features one T cell receptor beta chain sequence. This sample stems from a study of T cell changes during pregnancy in multiple sclerosis. Using immunoSEQ multiplex PCR, the repertoire was profiled, and TCRdb retains in-frame clones only, with some absent. The sample lists under 60,000 clones; around 92% were seen once. The germline CDR1 and CDR2 sequences are MNHEY and SMNVEV (reference sequence). Germline trimming cut 10 bases from V and 4 bases from J; bases unmatched to any gene: 16. The CDR3 loop spans 17 amino acids. The chain has TRBV27 and TRBJ1-1, with 12 bases matching TRBD1. The sequencing here drew on CD4+ T cells from peripheral blood mononuclear cells, taken in the third trimester of pregnancy. The TCR comes from a female donor with multiple sclerosis, enrolled in a pregnancy study. In nucleotides, the CDR3 is TGTGCCACCCAAGCAGGGGACAGGGGGCCTTTTGGCACTGAAGCTTTCTTT. It codes for CATQAGDRGPFGTEAFF.